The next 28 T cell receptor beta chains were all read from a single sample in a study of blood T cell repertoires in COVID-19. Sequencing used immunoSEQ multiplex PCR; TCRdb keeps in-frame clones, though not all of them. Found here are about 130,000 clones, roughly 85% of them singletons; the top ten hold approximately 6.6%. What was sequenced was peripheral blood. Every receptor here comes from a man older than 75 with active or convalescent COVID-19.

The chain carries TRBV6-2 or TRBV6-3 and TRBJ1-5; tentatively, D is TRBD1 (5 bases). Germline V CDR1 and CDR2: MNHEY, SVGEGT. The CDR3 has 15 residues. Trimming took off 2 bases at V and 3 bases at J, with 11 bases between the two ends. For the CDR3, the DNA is TGTGCCAGCAGTTACCGCAGGGAATCCAATCAGCCCCAGCATTTT. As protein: CASSYRRESNQPQHF.

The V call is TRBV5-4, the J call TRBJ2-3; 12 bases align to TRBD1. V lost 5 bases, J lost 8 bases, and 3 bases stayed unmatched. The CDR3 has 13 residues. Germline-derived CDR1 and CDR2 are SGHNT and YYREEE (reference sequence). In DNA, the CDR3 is TGTGCCAGCAGGGGACAGGGGGCGGTTACGCAGTATTTT. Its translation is CASRGQGAVTQYF.

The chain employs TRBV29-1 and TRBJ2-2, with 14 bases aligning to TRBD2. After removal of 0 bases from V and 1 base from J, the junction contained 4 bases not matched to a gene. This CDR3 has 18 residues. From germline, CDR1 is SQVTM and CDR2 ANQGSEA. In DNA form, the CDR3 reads TGCAGCGTTGAAGATTGGACTAGCGGGAGGAAGAACACCGGGGAGCTGTTTTTT. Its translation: CSVEDWTSGRKNTGELFF.

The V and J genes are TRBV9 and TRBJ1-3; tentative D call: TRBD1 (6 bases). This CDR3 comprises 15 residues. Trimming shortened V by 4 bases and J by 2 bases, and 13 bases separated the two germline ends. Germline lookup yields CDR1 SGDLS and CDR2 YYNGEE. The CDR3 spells CASSPRGGAGNTIYF. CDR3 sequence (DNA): TGTGCCAGCAGCCCTAGAGGGGGGGCTGGAAACACCATATATTTT.

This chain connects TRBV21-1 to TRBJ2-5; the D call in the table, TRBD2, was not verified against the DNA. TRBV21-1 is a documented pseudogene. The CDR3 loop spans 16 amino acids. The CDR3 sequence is CASSKAATSYQETQYF. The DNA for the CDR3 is TGTGCCAGCAGCAAAGCCGCGACTAGCTACCAAGAGACCCAGTACTTC.

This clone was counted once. DNA for the CDR3: TGTGCCAGCAACCCATCAGGGGCTTTATACAATGAGCAGTTCTTC. Residues: CASNPSGALYNEQFF. This chain joins TRBV11-2 and TRBJ2-1, with D perhaps matching TRBD1 (6 bases). Germline loops: CDR1 SGHAT, CDR2 FQNNGV. This CDR3 has 15 residues. V was trimmed by 7 bases and J by 4 bases, leaving 17 bases between them.

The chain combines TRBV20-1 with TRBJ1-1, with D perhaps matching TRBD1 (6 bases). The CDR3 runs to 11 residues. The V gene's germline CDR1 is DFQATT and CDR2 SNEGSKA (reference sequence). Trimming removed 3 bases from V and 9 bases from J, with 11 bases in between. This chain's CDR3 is CSARGGLKAFF. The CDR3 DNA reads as TGCAGTGCTAGGGGGGGGCTCAAAGCTTTCTTT.

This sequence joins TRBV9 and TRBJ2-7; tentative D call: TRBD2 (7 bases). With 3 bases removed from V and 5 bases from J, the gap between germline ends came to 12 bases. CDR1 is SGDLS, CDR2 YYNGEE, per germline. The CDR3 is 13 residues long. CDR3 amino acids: CASSAGGRNEQYF. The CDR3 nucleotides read TGTGCCAGCAGCGCGGGGGGCAGGAACGAGCAGTACTTC.

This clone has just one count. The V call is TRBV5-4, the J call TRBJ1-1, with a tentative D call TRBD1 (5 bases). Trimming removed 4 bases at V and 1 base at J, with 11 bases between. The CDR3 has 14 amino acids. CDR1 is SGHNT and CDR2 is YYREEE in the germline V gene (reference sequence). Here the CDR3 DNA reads TGTGCCAGCAGCGTCGACAGCAAGAACACTGAAGCTTTCTTT. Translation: CASSVDSKNTEAFF.

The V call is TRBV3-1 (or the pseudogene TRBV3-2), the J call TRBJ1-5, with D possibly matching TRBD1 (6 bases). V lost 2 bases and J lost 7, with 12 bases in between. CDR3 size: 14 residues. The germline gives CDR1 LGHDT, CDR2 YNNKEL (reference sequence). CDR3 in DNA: TGTGCCAGCAGCCAACAGGGGCAGGGCCAGCCCCAGCATTTT. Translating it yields CASSQQGQGQPQHF.

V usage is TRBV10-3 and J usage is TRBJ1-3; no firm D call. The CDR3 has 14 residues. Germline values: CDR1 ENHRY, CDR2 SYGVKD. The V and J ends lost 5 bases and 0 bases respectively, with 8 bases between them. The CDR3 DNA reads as TGTGCCATCAGTCCAGGTGTCTCTGGAAACACCATATATTTT. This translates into CAISPGVSGNTIYF.

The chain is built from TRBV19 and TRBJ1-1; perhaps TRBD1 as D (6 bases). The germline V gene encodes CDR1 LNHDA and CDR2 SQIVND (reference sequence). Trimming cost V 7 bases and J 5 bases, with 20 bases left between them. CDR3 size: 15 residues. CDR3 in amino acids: CASIRGAREATEAFF. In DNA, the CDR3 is TGTGCCAGTATTCGGGGGGCCAGGGAGGCTACTGAAGCTTTCTTT.

The CDR3 region has the DNA TGTGCCAGCAGCTTAGTGAACCCGACTGGTAACTATGGCTACACCTTC. It yields the protein CASSLVNPTGNYGYTF. The chain is built from TRBV7-9 and TRBJ1-2; D ambiguous. The V end was cut by 1 base, the J end by 1 base, with 13 bases between. Per germline, CDR1 SEHNR and CDR2 FQNEAQ (reference sequence). The CDR3 has 16 amino acids.

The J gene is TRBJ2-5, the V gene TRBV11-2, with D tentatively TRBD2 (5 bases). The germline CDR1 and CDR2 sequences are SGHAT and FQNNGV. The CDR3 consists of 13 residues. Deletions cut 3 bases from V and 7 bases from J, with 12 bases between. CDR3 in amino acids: CASSFGGSGTQYF. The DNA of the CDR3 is TGTGCCAGCAGCTTTGGCGGGTCTGGGACCCAGTACTTC.

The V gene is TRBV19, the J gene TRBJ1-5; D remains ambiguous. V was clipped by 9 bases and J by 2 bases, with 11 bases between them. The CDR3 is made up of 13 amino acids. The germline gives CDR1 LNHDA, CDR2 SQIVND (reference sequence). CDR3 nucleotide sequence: TGTGCCAGCGAAGGCGGAGGCAATCAGCCCCAGCATTTT. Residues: CASEGGGNQPQHF.

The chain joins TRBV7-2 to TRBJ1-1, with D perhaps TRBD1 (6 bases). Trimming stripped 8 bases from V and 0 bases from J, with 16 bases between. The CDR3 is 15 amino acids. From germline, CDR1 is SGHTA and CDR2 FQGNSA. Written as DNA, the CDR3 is TGTGCCAGCGCCCGACACAGGGAAGTGAACACTGAAGCTTTCTTT. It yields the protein CASARHREVNTEAFF.

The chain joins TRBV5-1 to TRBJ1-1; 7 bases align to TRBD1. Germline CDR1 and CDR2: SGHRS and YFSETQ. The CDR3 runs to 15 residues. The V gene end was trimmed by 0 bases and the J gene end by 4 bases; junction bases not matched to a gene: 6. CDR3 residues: CASSLEAGGVTEAFF. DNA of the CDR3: TGCGCCAGCAGCTTGGAGGCAGGGGGTGTCACTGAAGCTTTCTTT.

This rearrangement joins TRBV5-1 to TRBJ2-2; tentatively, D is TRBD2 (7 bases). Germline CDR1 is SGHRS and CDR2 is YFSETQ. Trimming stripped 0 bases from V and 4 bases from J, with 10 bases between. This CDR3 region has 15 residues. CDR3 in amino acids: CASSLEGGVTGELFF. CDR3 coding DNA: TGCGCCAGCAGCTTGGAAGGGGGGGTCACCGGGGAGCTGTTTTTT. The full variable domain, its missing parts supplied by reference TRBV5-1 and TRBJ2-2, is KAGVTQTPRYLIKTRGQQVTLSCSPISGHRSVSWYQQTPGQGLQFLFEYFSETQRNKGNFPGRFSGRQFSNSRSEMNVSTLELGDSALYLCASSLEGGVTGELFFGEGSRLTVL.

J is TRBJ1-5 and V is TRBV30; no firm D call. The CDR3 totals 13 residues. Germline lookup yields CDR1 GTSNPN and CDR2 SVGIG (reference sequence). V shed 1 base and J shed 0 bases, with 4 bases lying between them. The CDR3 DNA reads TGTGCCTGGAGTGCAGGTAGCAATCAGCCCCAGCATTTT. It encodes CAWSAGSNQPQHF.

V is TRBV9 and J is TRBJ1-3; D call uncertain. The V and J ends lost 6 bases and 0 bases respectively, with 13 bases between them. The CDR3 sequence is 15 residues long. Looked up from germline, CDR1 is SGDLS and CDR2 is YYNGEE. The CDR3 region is CASTAGLNSGNTIYF. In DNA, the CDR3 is TGTGCCAGCACCGCCGGACTCAACTCTGGAAACACCATATATTTT.

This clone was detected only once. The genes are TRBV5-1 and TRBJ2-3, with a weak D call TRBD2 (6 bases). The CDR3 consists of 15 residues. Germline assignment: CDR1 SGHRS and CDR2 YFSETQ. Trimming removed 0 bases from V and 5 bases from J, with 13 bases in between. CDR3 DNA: TGCGCCAGCAGCTTGGGTTCGGGCGGGAAAGATACGCAGTATTTT. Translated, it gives CASSLGSGGKDTQYF.

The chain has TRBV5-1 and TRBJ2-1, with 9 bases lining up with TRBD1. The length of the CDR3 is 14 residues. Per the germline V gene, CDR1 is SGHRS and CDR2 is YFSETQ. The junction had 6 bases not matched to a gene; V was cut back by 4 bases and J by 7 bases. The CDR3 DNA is TGCGCCAGCAGCATCCGGGACAGGGCTAATGAGCAGTTCTTC. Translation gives CASSIRDRANEQFF.

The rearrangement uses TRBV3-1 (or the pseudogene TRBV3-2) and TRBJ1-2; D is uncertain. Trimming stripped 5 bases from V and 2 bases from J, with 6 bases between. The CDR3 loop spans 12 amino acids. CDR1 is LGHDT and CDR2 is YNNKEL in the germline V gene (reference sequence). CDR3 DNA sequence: TGTGCCAGCAGCGGGAGGAACTATGGCTACACCTTC. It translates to CASSGRNYGYTF.

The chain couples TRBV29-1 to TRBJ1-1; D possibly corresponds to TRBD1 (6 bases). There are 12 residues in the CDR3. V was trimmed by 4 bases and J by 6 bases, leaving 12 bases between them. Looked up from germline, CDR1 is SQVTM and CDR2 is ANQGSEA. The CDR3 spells CSVGLQGAEAFF. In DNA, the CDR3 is TGCAGCGTTGGATTACAGGGTGCTGAAGCTTTCTTT.

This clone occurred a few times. The CDR3 bases are TGTGCCAGCAGCTTAGTGGGGAGTGAGCAGTTCTTC. Translation gives CASSLVGSEQFF. The chain recombines TRBV7-9 with TRBJ2-1, with a tentative D call TRBD2 (5 bases). V lost 1 base and J lost 9, with 7 bases in between. The length of the CDR3 is 12 residues. In germline, CDR1 is SEHNR, CDR2 FQNEAQ (reference sequence).

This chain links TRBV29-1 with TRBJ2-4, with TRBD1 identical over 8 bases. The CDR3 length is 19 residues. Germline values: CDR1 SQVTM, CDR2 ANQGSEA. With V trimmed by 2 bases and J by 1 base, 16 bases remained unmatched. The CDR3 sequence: CSVEMRRTGSLMAKNIQYF. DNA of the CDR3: TGCAGCGTTGAAATGCGAAGGACAGGGAGTCTAATGGCCAAAAACATTCAGTACTTC.

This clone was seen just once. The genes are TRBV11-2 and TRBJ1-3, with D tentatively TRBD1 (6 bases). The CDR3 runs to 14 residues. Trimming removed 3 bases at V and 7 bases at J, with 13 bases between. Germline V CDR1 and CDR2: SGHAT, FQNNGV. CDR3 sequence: CASSFGQGMNTIYF. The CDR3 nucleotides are TGTGCCAGCAGCTTTGGGCAGGGGATGAACACCATATATTTT. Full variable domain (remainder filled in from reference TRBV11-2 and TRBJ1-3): EAGVAQSPRYKIIEKRQSVAFWCNPISGHATLYWYQQILGQGPKLLIQFQNNGVVDDSQLPKDRFSAERLKGVDSTLKIQPAKLEDSAVYLCASSFGQGMNTIYFGEGSWLTVV.

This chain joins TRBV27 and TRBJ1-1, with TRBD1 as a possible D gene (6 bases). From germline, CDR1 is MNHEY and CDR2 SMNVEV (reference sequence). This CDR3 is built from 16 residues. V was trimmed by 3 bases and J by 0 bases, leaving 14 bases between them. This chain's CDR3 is CASSFRSAGVNTEAFF. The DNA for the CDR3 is TGTGCCAGCAGTTTCAGATCTGCAGGGGTGAACACTGAAGCTTTCTTT.